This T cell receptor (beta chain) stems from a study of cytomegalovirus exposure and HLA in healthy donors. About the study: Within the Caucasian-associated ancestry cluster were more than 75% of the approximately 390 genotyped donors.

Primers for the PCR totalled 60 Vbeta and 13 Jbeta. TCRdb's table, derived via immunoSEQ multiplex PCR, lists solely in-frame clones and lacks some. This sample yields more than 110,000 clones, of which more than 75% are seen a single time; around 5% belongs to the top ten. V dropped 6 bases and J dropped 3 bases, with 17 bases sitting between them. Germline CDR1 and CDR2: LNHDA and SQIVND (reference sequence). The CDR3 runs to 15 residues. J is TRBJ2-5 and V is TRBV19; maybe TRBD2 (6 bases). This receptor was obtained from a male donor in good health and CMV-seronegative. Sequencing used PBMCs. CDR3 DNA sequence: TGTGCCAGTAGCTCTGGGGGGTTGGGGAAAGAGACCCAGTACTTC. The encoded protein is CASSSGGLGKETQYF.